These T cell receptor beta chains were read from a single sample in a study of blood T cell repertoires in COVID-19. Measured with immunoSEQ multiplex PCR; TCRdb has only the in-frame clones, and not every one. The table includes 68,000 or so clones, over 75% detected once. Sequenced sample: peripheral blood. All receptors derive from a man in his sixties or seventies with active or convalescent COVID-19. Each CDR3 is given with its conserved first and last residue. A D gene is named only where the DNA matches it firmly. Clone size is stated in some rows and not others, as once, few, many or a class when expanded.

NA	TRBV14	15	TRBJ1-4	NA	TGTGCCAGCAGCCAAGCCCTGGGGCCTAATGAAAAACTGTTTTTT	CASSQALGPNEKLFF
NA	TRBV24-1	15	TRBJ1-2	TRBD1	TGTGCCACCAGTGAGCACAGGGGGCGCGGCTATGGCTACACCTTC	CATSEHRGRGYGYTF
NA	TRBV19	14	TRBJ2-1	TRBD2	TGTGCCAGTAGCGGACTAGCGGGTCGCAATGAGCAGTTCTTC	CASSGLAGRNEQFF
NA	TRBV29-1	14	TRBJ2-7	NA	TGCAGCGTTGAAGATATACGGGGGGCAGGTGTGCAGTACTTC	CSVEDIRGAGVQYF
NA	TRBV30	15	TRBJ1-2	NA	TGTGCCTGGAGCCCACGTCGGGTGTCGAGCTATGGCTACACCTTC	CAWSPRRVSSYGYTF
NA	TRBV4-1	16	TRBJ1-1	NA	TGCGCCAGCAGCCCCGCGGCGCGGGGAGGGAACACTGAAGCTTTCTTT	CASSPAARGGNTEAFF
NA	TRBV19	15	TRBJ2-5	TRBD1	TGTGCCAGTAGTAAACAGGGGGCTATCGGGGAGACCCAGTACTTC	CASSKQGAIGETQYF
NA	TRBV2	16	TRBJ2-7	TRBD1	TGTGCCAGCTCTCCTTACATAGGGACAGGATCAATCGAGCAGTACTTC	CASSPYIGTGSIEQYF
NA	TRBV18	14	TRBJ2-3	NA	TGTGCCAGCTCACCACCGGTAGCATCAGATACGCAGTATTTT	CASSPPVASDTQYF
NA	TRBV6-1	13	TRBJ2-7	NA	TGTGCCAGCAGTGATTGGCCAAACTACGAGCAGTACTTC	CASSDWPNYEQYF
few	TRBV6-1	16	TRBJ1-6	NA	TGTGCCAGCAGTGGTACCCTTAAAACACGTCATTCACCCCTCCACTTT	CASSGTLKTRHSPLHF
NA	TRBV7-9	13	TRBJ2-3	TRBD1	TGTGCCGGAAGGGGGCTTGACACAGATACGCAGTATTTT	CAGRGLDTDTQYF
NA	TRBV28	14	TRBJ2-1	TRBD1	TGTGCCAGCAGTCCGGGGGGACAGGGGTATGGGCAGTTCTTC	CASSPGGQGYGQFF
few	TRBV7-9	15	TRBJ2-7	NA	TGTGCCAGCAGCCCATTAGCCGGTCCGGAGGGCGAGCAGTACTTC	CASSPLAGPEGEQYF
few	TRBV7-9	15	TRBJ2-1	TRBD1	TGTGCCAGCAGCTTATCAGGGGGCGGTGGTAATGAGCAGTTCTTC	CASSLSGGGGNEQFF
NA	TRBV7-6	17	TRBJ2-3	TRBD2	TGTGCCAGCAGCCTAGGGCTAGCGGGAGGTGGCCTAGATACGCAGTATTTT	CASSLGLAGGGLDTQYF
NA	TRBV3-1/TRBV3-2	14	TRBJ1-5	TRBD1	TGTGCCAGCAGCCCCGGACAGGGAGGTCAGCCCCAGCATTTT	CASSPGQGGQPQHF
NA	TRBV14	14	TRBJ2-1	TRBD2	TGTGCCAGCAGCCCGCTCGGGACTAGCGCGGAGCAGTTCTTC	CASSPLGTSAEQFF
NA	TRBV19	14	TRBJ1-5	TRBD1	TGTGCCAGTGGGGACAGGGGCGGCAATCAGCCCCAGCATTTT	CASGDRGGNQPQHF
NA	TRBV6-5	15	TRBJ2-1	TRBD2	TGTGCCAGCAGTACTGGACTAGTACTAGGGTATGAGCAGTTCTTC	CASSTGLVLGYEQFF
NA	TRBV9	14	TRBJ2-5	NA	TGTGCCAGCAGCGTAGAGGGGAGGAAAGAGACCCAGTACTTC	CASSVEGRKETQYF
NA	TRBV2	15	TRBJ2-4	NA	TGTGCCAGCACCCCCCTGGAGGGGAGCAAAAACATTCAGTACTTC	CASTPLEGSKNIQYF
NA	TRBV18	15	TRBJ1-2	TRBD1	TGTGCCAGCTCACCCCAGGGGGCGACGAGCTATGGCTACACCTTC	CASSPQGATSYGYTF
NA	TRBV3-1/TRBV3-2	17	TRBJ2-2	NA	TGTGCCAGCTCAAAGTTTTCGGGCGGGATTAGGACCGGGGAGCTGTTTTTT	CASSKFSGGIRTGELFF
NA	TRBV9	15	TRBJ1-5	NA	TGTGCCAGCAGCGCAACACCATATAGCAATCAGCCCCAGCATTTT	CASSATPYSNQPQHF
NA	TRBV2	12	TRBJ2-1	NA	TGTGCCAGCACCGGACTCTTCAATGAGCAGTTCTTC	CASTGLFNEQFF
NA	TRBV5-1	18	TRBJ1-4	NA	TGCGCCAGCAGCTTAAGTATGGACACGGGGGCAACTAATGAAAAACTGTTTTTT	CASSLSMDTGATNEKLFF
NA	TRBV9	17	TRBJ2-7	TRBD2	TGTGCCAGCAGCAACTCGCCACTAGCGGGAGGAGGAGGGGAGCAGTACTTC	CASSNSPLAGGGGEQYF
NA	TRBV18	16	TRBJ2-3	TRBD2	TGTGCCAGCTCACCTCGGACTAGCGGAAGCACAGATACGCAGTATTTT	CASSPRTSGSTDTQYF
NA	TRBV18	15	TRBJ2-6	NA	TGTGCCAGCTCGCACAGGGTCCCTGGGGCCAACGTCCTGACTTTC	CASSHRVPGANVLTF
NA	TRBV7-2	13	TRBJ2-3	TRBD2	TGTGCCAGTGAGCGGGATAGGGCAGATACGCAGTATTTT	CASERDRADTQYF
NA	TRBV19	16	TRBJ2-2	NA	TGTGCCAGTAGTATTTCGGTAGGGGCGGGGTTCGGGGAGCTGTTTTTT	CASSISVGAGFGELFF
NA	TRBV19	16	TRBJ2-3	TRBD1	TGTGCCAGTAGTCGGATGACAGGGCTACTCACAGATACGCAGTATTTT	CASSRMTGLLTDTQYF
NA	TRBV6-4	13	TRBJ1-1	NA	TGTGCCAGCAGTGTAGGAGAGGGCACTGAAGCTTTCTTT	CASSVGEGTEAFF
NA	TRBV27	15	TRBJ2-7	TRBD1	TGTGCCAGCAGTCCGAGGCGGACAGGGGGCCACGAGCAGTACTTC	CASSPRRTGGHEQYF
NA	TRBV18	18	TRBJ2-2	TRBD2	TGTGCCAGCTCACCCGGACTAGCGGGAGGCGGCGGCACCGGGGAGCTGTTTTTT	CASSPGLAGGGGTGELFF
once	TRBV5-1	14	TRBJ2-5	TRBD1	TGCGCCAGCAGCCCCACAGGGGGCCAAGAGACCCAGTACTTC	CASSPTGGQETQYF
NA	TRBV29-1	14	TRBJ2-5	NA	TGCAGCGCTTTGAAGACCCGGGGCCAAGAGACCCAGTACTTC	CSALKTRGQETQYF
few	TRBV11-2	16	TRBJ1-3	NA	TGTGCCAGCAGCTTTCTGGCAGGCCCCTCTGGAAACACCATATATTTT	CASSFLAGPSGNTIYF
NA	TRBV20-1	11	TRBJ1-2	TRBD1	TGCAGTGCTAGGGACAGGGGGAGCTACACCTTC	CSARDRGSYTF
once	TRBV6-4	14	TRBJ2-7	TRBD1	TGTGCCAGCACCGGACAGGTTTCCTCCTACGAGCAGTACTTC	CASTGQVSSYEQYF
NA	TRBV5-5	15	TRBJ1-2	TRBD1	TGTGCCAGCAGCTCTGGGACAGGGGTTTGGTATGGCTACACCTTC	CASSSGTGVWYGYTF
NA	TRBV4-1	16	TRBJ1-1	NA	TGCGCCAGCAGCCAAGATGGAACGGGGGGAGGCACTGAAGCTTTCTTT	CASSQDGTGGGTEAFF
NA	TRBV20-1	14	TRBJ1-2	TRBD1	TGCAGTGCTAGTGTGGGACAGGGGAACTATGGCTACACCTTC	CSASVGQGNYGYTF
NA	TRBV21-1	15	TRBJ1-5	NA	TGTGCCAGCAGCACTCCGGGGGGCGAATATCAGCCCCAGCATTTT	CASSTPGGEYQPQHF
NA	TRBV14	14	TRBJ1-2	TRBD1	TGTGCCAGCAGGCGGACAGGGATCGAATATGGCTACACCTTC	CASRRTGIEYGYTF
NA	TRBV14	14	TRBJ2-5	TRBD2	TGTGCCAGCAGCGGACTAGCGGGGGCAGAGACCCAGTACTTC	CASSGLAGAETQYF
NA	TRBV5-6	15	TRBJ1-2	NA	TGTGCCAGCAGCCCCAAAGGCCGGGCTAACTATGGCTACACCTTC	CASSPKGRANYGYTF
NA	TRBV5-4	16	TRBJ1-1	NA	TGTGCCAGCAGAATCGCAGGGGTAAAGGTGAACACTGAAGCTTTCTTT	CASRIAGVKVNTEAFF
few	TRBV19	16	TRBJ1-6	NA	TGTGCCAGTACCATCGGGGGGGCTGGTGATAATTCACCCCTCCACTTT	CASTIGGAGDNSPLHF
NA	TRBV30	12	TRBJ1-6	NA	TGTGCCTGGAGGACGGGGGGGTCACCCCTCCACTTT	CAWRTGGSPLHF